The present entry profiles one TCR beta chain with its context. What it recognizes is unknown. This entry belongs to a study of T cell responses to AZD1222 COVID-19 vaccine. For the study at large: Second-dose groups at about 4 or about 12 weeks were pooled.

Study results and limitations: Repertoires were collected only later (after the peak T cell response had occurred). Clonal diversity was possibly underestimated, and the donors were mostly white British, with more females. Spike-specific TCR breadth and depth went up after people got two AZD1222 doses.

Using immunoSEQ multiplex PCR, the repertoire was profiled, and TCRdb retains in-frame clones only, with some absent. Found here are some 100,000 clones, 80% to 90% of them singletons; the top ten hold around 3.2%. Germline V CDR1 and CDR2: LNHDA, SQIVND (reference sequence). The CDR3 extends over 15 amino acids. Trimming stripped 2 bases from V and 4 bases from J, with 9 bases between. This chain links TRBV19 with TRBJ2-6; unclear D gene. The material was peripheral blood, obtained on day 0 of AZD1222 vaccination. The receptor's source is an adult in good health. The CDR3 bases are TGTGCCAGTAGTATAACTATAGGGGGGGCCAACGTCCTGACTTTC. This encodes CASSITIGGANVLTF.